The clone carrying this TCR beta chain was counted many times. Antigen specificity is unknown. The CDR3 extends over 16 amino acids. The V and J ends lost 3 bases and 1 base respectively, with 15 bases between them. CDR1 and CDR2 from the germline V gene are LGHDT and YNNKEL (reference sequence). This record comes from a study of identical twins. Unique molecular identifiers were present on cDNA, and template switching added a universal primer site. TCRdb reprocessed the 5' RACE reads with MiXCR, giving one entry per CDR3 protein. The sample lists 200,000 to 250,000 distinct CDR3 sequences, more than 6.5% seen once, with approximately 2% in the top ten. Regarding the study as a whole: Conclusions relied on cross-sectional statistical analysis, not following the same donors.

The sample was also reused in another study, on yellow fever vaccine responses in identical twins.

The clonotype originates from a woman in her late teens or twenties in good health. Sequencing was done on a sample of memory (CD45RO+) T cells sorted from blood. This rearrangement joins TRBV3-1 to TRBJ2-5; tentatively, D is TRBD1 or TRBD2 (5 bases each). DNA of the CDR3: TGTGCCAGCAGCCAGATAGGCCAGGGACCCCAAGAGACCCAGTACTTC. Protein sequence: CASSQIGQGPQETQYF.